This TCR beta chain was captured in a study of T cells in Graves' hyperthyroidism and ophthalmopathy. V lost 6 bases and J 5 bases, leaving 5 bases between the germline ends. The CDR3 extends over 11 amino acids. Amplified TCR beta CDR3 regions derived from RNA transcripts. A first-round RT-PCR of the TCR CDR3 used the HTBI primer set. TCRdb re-called the multiplex PCR reads with MiXCR, one entry per CDR3 protein. This table has around 600,000 distinct CDR3 sequences, about 14% appearing once. This clonotype appeared many times. What was sequenced was blood. V and J are TRBV12-3 or TRBV12-4 and TRBJ2-1; D perhaps matches TRBD2 (5 bases). The receptor was isolated from a woman aged 45-59 years with Graves' ophthalmopathy. The CDR3 loop is CASSGDNEQFF. In nucleotides, the CDR3 is TGTGCCAGCAGCGGGGACAATGAGCAGTTCTTC.